Listed below are T cell receptor beta chains from one sample, sequenced in a study of PD-1 blockade in mismatch repair-deficient tumors. TCRdb keeps only in-frame clones here, not all; method: immunoSEQ multiplex PCR. The top ten hold approximately 13% of the sample, which has some 120,000 clones, approximately 90% seen once. Sequenced here: peripheral blood, sampled 44 weeks after starting pembrolizumab. All receptors derive from an adult with mismatch repair-deficient cancer. The CDR3 runs from the conserved cysteine through the conserved F or W. Each record gives: D gene, clone size, J gene, V gene, CDR3 protein, CDR3 DNA. D genes are given only for firm matches. Clone size is stated in some rows and not others, as once, few, many or a class when expanded.

TRBD2 . TRBJ2-1 TRBV27 CASSLSASGRRNEQFF TGTGCCAGCAGTTTATCGGCTAGCGGGAGGAGAAATGAGCAGTTCTTC
. . TRBJ1-2 TRBV7-2 CASSLGYQGWERNYGYTF TGTGCCAGCAGCTTAGGTTACCAGGGCTGGGAGAGGAACTATGGCTACACCTTC
TRBD1 . TRBJ2-1 TRBV5-4 CASSLFRGRLLYNEQFF TGTGCCAGCAGCTTGTTCAGGGGGAGACTTCTCTACAATGAGCAGTTCTTC
. once TRBJ2-6 TRBV6-4 CASSKDSGANVLTF TGTGCCAGCAGTAAGGACTCTGGGGCCAACGTCCTGACTTTC
TRBD1 . TRBJ2-7 TRBV4-1 CASSPTGGKYEQYF TGCGCCAGCAGCCCGACAGGGGGCAAGTATGAGCAGTACTTC
. . TRBJ1-5 TRBV6-6 CASSYGAGNQPQHF TGTGCCAGCAGTTACGGGGCAGGTAATCAGCCCCAGCATTTT
. . TRBJ2-3 TRBV30 CAWSVVDTQYF TGTGCCTGGAGTGTAGTAGATACGCAGTATTTT
. . TRBJ1-1 TRBV9 CASSVGWTAPEAFF TGTGCCAGCAGCGTGGGCTGGACAGCTCCTGAAGCTTTCTTT
. . TRBJ2-7 TRBV11-3 CASSLSWEAYEQYF TGTGCCAGCAGCCTGTCGTGGGAGGCCTACGAGCAGTACTTC
TRBD1 . TRBJ1-5 TRBV6-7 CASSYQPGQTSNQPQHF TGTGCCAGCAGTTATCAACCGGGACAGACTAGCAATCAGCCCCAGCATTTT
TRBD1 . TRBJ2-1 TRBV23-1 CASSQSSRPGQGAYEQFF TGCGCCAGCAGTCAATCCTCCCGACCGGGACAGGGGGCTTATGAGCAGTTCTTC
. . TRBJ2-5 TRBV5-4 CASSFGIPIPPQETQYF TGTGCCAGCAGCTTCGGCATACCAATCCCCCCACAAGAGACCCAGTACTTC
TRBD1 . TRBJ2-7 TRBV28 CASSHSPWTGGYEQYF TGTGCCAGCAGCCACAGCCCCTGGACAGGGGGCTACGAGCAGTACTTC
. few TRBJ2-2 TRBV5-1 CASSLAGTGNTGELFF TGCGCCAGCAGCTTGGCGGGAACGGGGAACACCGGGGAGCTGTTTTTT
. . TRBJ1-1 TRBV19 CASSIRRNTEAFF TGTGCCAGTAGTATCCGTAGGAACACTGAAGCTTTCTTT
. . TRBJ2-7 TRBV4-1 CASSPRDEGVGYEQYF TGCGCCAGCAGCCCTCGGGATGAGGGGGTAGGCTACGAGCAGTACTTC
. . TRBJ2-7 TRBV2 CASSEMFSRELPYEQYF TGTGCCAGCAGTGAAATGTTTAGCAGGGAACTGCCCTACGAGCAGTACTTC
. . TRBJ2-5 TRBV5-1 CASSTTGQETQYF TGCGCCAGCAGCACGACAGGCCAAGAGACCCAGTACTTC
TRBD1 . TRBJ1-3 TRBV7-3 CASSQEGQAFSGNTIYF TGTGCCAGCAGCCAAGAGGGACAGGCCTTCTCTGGAAACACCATATATTTT
. . TRBJ2-6 TRBV7-2 CASSLTTPPTGANVLTF TGTGCCAGCAGCTTAACGACACCGCCGACGGGGGCCAACGTCCTGACTTTC
TRBD2 . TRBJ2-7 TRBV5-4 CASSLTSGTYEQYF TGTGCCAGCAGCTTGACTAGCGGGACTTACGAGCAGTACTTC
. . TRBJ2-2 TRBV28 CASVTPMMNTGELFF TGTGCCAGCGTGACTCCTATGATGAACACCGGGGAGCTGTTTTTT
. . TRBJ1-1 TRBV13 CASSLDPQNTEAFF TGTGCCAGCAGCTTAGATCCTCAGAACACTGAAGCTTTCTTT
TRBD2 few TRBJ2-3 TRBV6-4 CASSALAGGPDTQYF TGTGCCAGCAGTGCTCTAGCGGGAGGGCCAGATACGCAGTATTTT
. once TRBJ2-6 TRBV9 CASSASLPEASGANVLTF TGTGCCAGCAGCGCCTCCCTCCCGGAGGCCTCTGGGGCCAACGTCCTGACTTTC
TRBD1 . TRBJ2-6 TRBV5-1 CASTTGDVSGANVLTF TGCGCCAGCACCACAGGGGACGTCTCTGGGGCCAACGTCCTGACTTTC
. . TRBJ2-1 TRBV19 CASSASGEQFF TGTGCCAGTTCTGCGAGCGGGGAGCAGTTCTTC
TRBD2 once TRBJ2-1 TRBV7-9 CASSLVGGREGLYNEQFF TGTGCCAGCAGCTTAGTTGGGGGGCGGGAGGGCCTCTACAATGAGCAGTTCTTC
TRBD1 . TRBJ2-7 TRBV11-2 CASSGQGRRGYEQYF TGTGCCAGCAGCGGACAGGGGAGAAGGGGCTACGAGCAGTACTTC
. . TRBJ1-4 TRBV19 CASSMGEKLFF TGTGCCAGTAGTATGGGGGAAAAACTGTTTTTT
. . TRBJ2-7 TRBV4-1 CASSHFSAAHEQYF TGCGCCAGCAGCCACTTTTCAGCGGCCCACGAGCAGTACTTC
. . TRBJ2-2 TRBV6-1 CASSARGPGELFF TGTGCCAGCAGCGCGAGGGGTCCCGGGGAGCTGTTTTTT
. . TRBJ2-4 TRBV30 CAWSDWRDGSKNIQYF TGTGCCTGGAGTGATTGGCGGGACGGATCCAAAAACATTCAGTACTTC
TRBD1 . TRBJ1-2 TRBV28 CASSKAAGGTNYGYTF TGTGCCAGCAGTAAAGCAGCAGGGGGTACCAACTATGGCTACACCTTC
TRBD2 . TRBJ2-7 TRBV7-9 CASSQGTSGRSNEQYF TGTGCCAGCAGCCAAGGGACTAGCGGGAGGTCTAACGAGCAGTACTTC
. . TRBJ2-1 TRBV5-6 CASSYYNEQFF TGTGCCAGCAGCTATTACAATGAGCAGTTCTTC
TRBD2 . TRBJ2-3 TRBV29-1 CSVVTIAGGPTDTQYF TGCAGCGTTGTGACCATAGCGGGAGGGCCTACAGATACGCAGTATTTT
TRBD2 . TRBJ2-7 TRBV10-2 CASRDPKGLAGASYEQYF TGCGCCAGCAGAGATCCTAAGGGACTAGCGGGAGCCTCCTACGAGCAGTACTTC
TRBD1 . TRBJ2-2 TRBV4-3 CASSQVWGQVGELFF TGCGCCAGCAGCCAAGTATGGGGACAGGTCGGGGAGCTGTTTTTT
. once TRBJ2-6 TRBV10-3 CATGNHNSGANVLTF TGTGCCACCGGCAATCATAACTCTGGGGCCAACGTCCTGACTTTC
TRBD2 . TRBJ2-2 TRBV10-2 CASSEGWLAGTNTGELFF TGCGCCAGCAGTGAGGGGTGGCTAGCGGGAACGAACACCGGGGAGCTGTTTTTT
. . TRBJ2-3 TRBV6-5 CASSRDGDTQYF TGTGCCAGCAGTAGGGACGGAGATACGCAGTATTTT
TRBD1 . TRBJ1-1 TRBV27 CASSYGTANTEAFF TGTGCCAGCAGTTACGGGACAGCGAACACTGAAGCTTTCTTT
. . TRBJ2-7 TRBV4-2 CASSPPDPSEQYF TGTGCCAGCAGCCCTCCGGATCCCTCCGAGCAGTACTTC
TRBD2 . TRBJ2-2 TRBV19 CASSPGLAGNTGELFF TGTGCCAGTAGTCCCGGACTAGCGGGTAACACCGGGGAGCTGTTTTTT
. . TRBJ1-2 TRBV2 CASKTANNYGYTF TGTGCCAGCAAAACAGCGAACAACTATGGCTACACCTTC
TRBD1 . TRBJ1-4 TRBV2 CASSSGTGRENEKLFF TGTGCCAGCAGTTCAGGGACAGGGAGAGAAAATGAAAAACTGTTTTTT
TRBD1 . TRBJ2-1 TRBV25-1 CASSARTGPVIHEQFF TGTGCCAGCAGTGCTAGGACAGGACCGGTTATCCATGAGCAGTTCTTC
. . TRBJ1-2 TRBV4-2 CASSQDAGDYGYTF TGTGCCAGCAGCCAAGATGCCGGGGACTATGGCTACACCTTC
. . TRBJ2-3 TRBV28 CASSLAGQSTDTQYF TGTGCCAGCAGTTTGGCCGGACAAAGCACAGATACGCAGTATTTT
TRBD2 . TRBJ2-2 TRBV14 CASRQTFLAREGDTGELFF TGTGCCAGCAGACAAACCTTCCTAGCGCGGGAGGGCGACACCGGGGAGCTGTTTTTT
TRBD2 . TRBJ2-7 TRBV27 CASSARTSGSRGYEQYF TGTGCCAGCAGTGCCCGGACTAGCGGGAGTAGGGGTTACGAGCAGTACTTC
TRBD2 . TRBJ2-3 TRBV29-1 CSVEDLLKREGTDTQYF TGCAGCGTTGAAGACCTACTAAAGCGGGAGGGCACAGATACGCAGTATTTT
TRBD1 . TRBJ2-7 TRBV30 CAWGGQNYEQYF TGTGCCTGGGGGGGACAGAACTACGAGCAGTACTTC
. . TRBJ1-3 TRBV2 CASSEGRPGAGNTIYF TGTGCCAGCAGTGAGGGTCGCCCAGGCGCTGGAAACACCATATATTTT
TRBD1 . TRBJ2-5 TRBV30 CAWRGTGQETQYF TGTGCCTGGAGGGGGACAGGGCAAGAGACCCAGTACTTC
. . TRBJ1-5 TRBV11-3 CASSLGHRANQPQHF TGTGCCAGCAGCTTAGGCCACAGGGCGAATCAGCCCCAGCATTTT
. few TRBJ2-2 TRBV19 CASSIRGRSAGELFF TGTGCCAGTAGTATACGGGGGAGGAGTGCCGGGGAGCTGTTTTTT
. . TRBJ2-3 TRBV7-9 CASLFKEGRNLDTQYF TGTGCCAGCCTCTTTAAGGAGGGCCGGAATTTAGATACGCAGTATTTT